The 21 T cell receptor beta chains presented below share a single source sample, sequenced in a study of blood T cell repertoires in COVID-19. Sequencing used immunoSEQ multiplex PCR; TCRdb keeps in-frame clones, though not all of them. Of approximately 290,000 clones listed, about 85% are singletons. Sequencing input: peripheral blood. Source of these receptors: a human donor with COVID-19, enrolled during active disease. The donor label of this sample is uncertain.

The chain recombines TRBV11-2 with TRBJ2-7; 9 bases agree with TRBD1. The CDR3 is made up of 15 amino acids. The germline gives CDR1 SGHAT, CDR2 FQNNGV. J was trimmed by 4 bases and V by 4 bases; bases with no gene match: 8. CDR3 DNA: TGTGCCAGCAGCTCCCTCGGGACAGGGTATTACGAGCAGTACTTC. Amino acids: CASSSLGTGYYEQYF.

This clone has more than one count but fewer than ten. The J gene is TRBJ1-3, the V gene TRBV9, with D hard to call. V shed 3 bases and J shed 1 base, with 11 bases lying between them. Germline V lookup: CDR1 SGDLS, CDR2 YYNGEE. The CDR3 has 15 residues. The CDR3 bases are TGTGCCAGCAGCGCCGACGCGGGTTCTGGAAACACCATATATTTT. Protein product: CASSADAGSGNTIYF.

V gene TRBV30 combines with J gene TRBJ2-7; 8 bases align to TRBD1. The CDR3 contains 14 residues. Germline loops: CDR1 GTSNPN, CDR2 SVGIG (reference sequence). Trimming cost V 5 bases and J 3 bases; bases outside gene matches: 9. The CDR3 nucleotides read TGTGCCTGGGCTAGGGGGACAGGACTCTACGAGCAGTACTTC. Amino acids: CAWARGTGLYEQYF.

This clone appeared a few times. The chain has TRBV18 and TRBJ2-1; 8 positions agree with TRBD1. V shed 5 bases, J shed 7 bases, and the junction held 10 bases outside the gene matches. The CDR3 covers 15 residues. Germline V gene lookup returns CDR1 KGHSH and CDR2 LQKENI. CDR3: CASSVGTGPFNEQFF. CDR3 DNA: TGTGCCAGCTCAGTGGGGACAGGCCCTTTTAATGAGCAGTTCTTC.

The chain joins TRBV5-1 to TRBJ1-6; D is uncertain. Deletions cut 0 bases from V and 3 bases from J, with 7 bases between. Germline V gives CDR1 SGHRS, CDR2 YFSETQ. CDR3 size: 15 residues. CDR3: CASSLDSIYNSPLHF. The CDR3 DNA is TGCGCCAGCAGCTTGGACAGTATCTATAATTCACCCCTCCACTTT.

This chain joins TRBV7-8 and TRBJ2-7, with D tentatively TRBD2 (6 bases). Per the germline V gene, CDR1 is SGHVS and CDR2 is FQNEAQ. The length of the CDR3 is 16 residues. V dropped 3 bases and J dropped 1 base, with 16 bases sitting between them. The CDR3 loop reads CASSFSRVAVSYEQYF. The CDR3 DNA is TGTGCCAGCAGCTTTAGCAGAGTAGCGGTGTCCTACGAGCAGTACTTC. The full variable domain, in which reference TRBV7-8 and TRBJ2-7 provide the parts outside the CDR3, is GAGVSQSPRYKVAKRGQDVALRCDPISGHVSLFWYQQALGQGPEFLTYFQNEAQLDKSGLPSDRFFAERPEGSVSTLKIQRTQQEDSAVYLCASSFSRVAVSYEQYFGPGTRLTVT.

The chain uses TRBV5-4 and TRBJ2-5; D ambiguous. Germline lookup yields CDR1 SGHNT and CDR2 YYREEE (reference sequence). Trimming cost V 0 bases and J 0 bases, with 6 bases left between them. This CDR3 has 14 amino acids. DNA for the CDR3: TGTGCCAGCAGCTTGGAGAGATACCAAGAGACCCAGTACTTC. The encoded protein is CASSLERYQETQYF.

This chain uses TRBV30 with TRBJ2-3; D may be TRBD2 (5 bases). V lost 2 bases, J lost 0 bases, and 12 bases lay in between. Germline lookup yields CDR1 GTSNPN and CDR2 SVGIG (reference sequence). The CDR3 runs 15 residues. The DNA for the CDR3 is TGTGCCTGGAGTCGTCTAGCAGTCAGCACAGATACGCAGTATTTT. This gives the protein CAWSRLAVSTDTQYF.

The genes are TRBV6-5 and TRBJ2-7; 10 nucleotides line up with TRBD2. The length of the CDR3 is 15 residues. Unmatched junction bases numbered 3, after V lost 0 bases and J lost 4 bases. CDR1 MNHEY and CDR2 SVGAGI come from the germline V gene. The DNA of the CDR3 is TGTGCCAGCAGTTACTCTGAAGCGGGAGGGTACGAGCAGTACTTC. Translated, it gives CASSYSEAGGYEQYF.

The chain joins TRBV5-6 to TRBJ2-1; TRBD2 matches 12 bases. The CDR3 has 18 amino acids. CDR1 SGHDT and CDR2 YYEEEE come from the germline V gene. The J segment lost 6 bases and the V segment lost 5 bases, leaving 15 bases of the junction unmatched. CDR3: CASRRGLAGGPLSNEQFF. CDR3 bases: TGTGCCAGCAGGAGGGGGCTAGCGGGAGGGCCATTGTCCAATGAGCAGTTCTTC.

This clone has just a few counts. The V call is TRBV5-6, the J call TRBJ1-6; possible D gene TRBD1, 6 bases. CDR1 is SGHDT and CDR2 is YYEEEE in the germline V gene. The CDR3 runs to 14 residues. Between the trimmed V and J ends, which lost 5 bases and 7 bases, there was a span of 13 bases. The CDR3 reads CASRRGQLNSPLHF. CDR3 nucleotides: TGTGCCAGCAGACGCGGACAGCTAAATTCACCCCTCCACTTT.

The chain employs TRBV11-2 and TRBJ2-3, with 13 bases identical to TRBD2. V lost 1 base to trimming and J lost 2 bases; unmatched junction nucleotides: 3. The CDR3 has 17 amino acids. Germline V gives CDR1 SGHAT, CDR2 FQNNGV. This CDR3 reads CASSLGLAGGPTDTQYF. CDR3 nucleotides: TGTGCCAGCAGCTTAGGACTAGCGGGAGGACCCACAGATACGCAGTATTTT.

This sequence joins TRBV7-9 and TRBJ2-2; 9 nucleotides line up with TRBD2. The V and J ends lost 3 bases and 5 bases, in that order; junction bases with no gene match: 1. This CDR3 spans 14 amino acids. Germline loops: CDR1 SEHNR, CDR2 FQNEAQ (reference sequence). The CDR3 bases are TGTGCCAGCAGCTTGGCGGGAGGGACCGGGGAGCTGTTTTTT. Translated, it gives CASSLAGGTGELFF.

V usage is TRBV3-1 (or the pseudogene TRBV3-2) and J usage is TRBJ2-3, with a tentative D call TRBD2 (6 bases). This CDR3 contains 13 residues. CDR1 is LGHDT and CDR2 is YNNKEL in the germline V gene (reference sequence). V was shortened by 8 bases and J by 1 base, with 10 bases between the two germline ends. The CDR3 coding sequence is TGTGCCAGCCAGGCTAGCGGCACAGATACGCAGTATTTT. Translation: CASQASGTDTQYF.

The gene calls are TRBV18 and TRBJ1-5; the match to TRBD1 covers 8 bases. CDR1 is KGHSH, CDR2 LQKENI, per germline. The CDR3 length is 16 residues. V lost 2 bases to trimming and J lost 8 bases; unmatched junction nucleotides: 11. The DNA of the CDR3 is TGTGCCAGCTCACCAACTATTAACAGGGGGGGTAAGCCCCAGCATTTT. It codes for CASSPTINRGGKPQHF.

J is TRBJ2-5 and V is TRBV6-6; weak D call: TRBD1 (6 bases). The V end was cut by 4 bases, the J end by 4 bases, with 16 bases between. Looked up from germline, CDR1 is MNHNY and CDR2 is SVGAGI (reference sequence). This CDR3 comprises 15 residues. The chain's CDR3 is CASSSRTARGETQYF. The CDR3 bases are TGTGCCAGCAGTTCCCGGACAGCGAGGGGAGAGACCCAGTACTTC.

The table lists this clone with a count of one. The gene calls are TRBV20-1 and TRBJ1-2; D might be TRBD1 (6 bases). Germline values: CDR1 DFQATT, CDR2 SNEGSKA (reference sequence). The CDR3 totals 13 residues. V shed 3 bases and J shed 8 bases, with 16 bases lying between them. The DNA of the CDR3 is TGCAGTGCTAGTGAAGATACCGGGACAGGCTACACCTTC. Protein product: CSASEDTGTGYTF.

The CDR3 coding sequence is TGTGCCAGCAGCTTAAACTCGGACACCGGGGAGCTGTTTTTT. Encoded protein: CASSLNSDTGELFF. The chain joins TRBV7-3 to TRBJ2-2, with no clear D. V gave up 1 base and J gave up 3 bases, with 6 bases separating them. The CDR3 sequence is 14 residues long. Germline-derived CDR1 and CDR2 are SGHTA and FQGTGA.

The gene calls are TRBV29-1 and TRBJ2-5; the match to TRBD1 covers 7 bases. CDR3 length equals 13 residues. Germline V gene lookup returns CDR1 SQVTM and CDR2 ANQGSEA. Losses at the gene ends were 7 bases for V and 2 bases for J; bases not matched to a gene: 7. The CDR3 nucleotides read TGCAGCGCTGCAGGGGGAAGGCAAGAGACCCAGTACTTC. Amino acids: CSAAGGRQETQYF.

The genes are TRBV19 and TRBJ2-2; TRBD1 matches 10 bases. V shed 5 bases and J 6 bases; nucleotides not matched to a gene: 9. This CDR3 region has 16 residues. CDR1 and CDR2 (germline): LNHDA, SQIVND (reference sequence). CDR3 sequence reads: CASSLNPGQGPGELFF. CDR3 DNA: TGTGCCAGTAGTTTAAATCCGGGACAGGGGCCCGGGGAGCTGTTTTTT. The variable domain in full, completed from reference TRBV19 and TRBJ2-2, reads DGGITQSPKYLFRKEGQNVTLSCEQNLNHDAMYWYRQDPGQGLRLIYYSQIVNDFQKGDIAEGYSVSREKKESFPLTVTSAQKNPTAFYLCASSLNPGQGPGELFFGEGSRLTVL.

The gene calls are TRBV12-3 or TRBV12-4 and TRBJ2-7; 10 nucleotides line up with TRBD1. The CDR3 is 13 amino acids. This CDR3 is CACRQGAIYEQYF. In DNA form, the CDR3 reads TGTGCATGCCGACAGGGGGCGATCTACGAGCAGTACTTC.